The 32 T cell receptor beta chains in this list originate from one sample, sequenced in a study of OX40 agonist ivuxolimab in advanced cancers. The repertoire was sequenced with immunoSEQ multiplex PCR; TCRdb's copy has only in-frame clones and lacks some. Here the sample spans tens of thousands of clones, around 82% being singletons. This specimen consisted of CD4+ or CD8+ T cells sorted from blood, obtained in a trial of the OX40 agonist ivuxolimab. Receptor source: an adult with an advanced solid tumor such as melanoma, head and neck, liver or kidney cancer.

The chain links TRBV28 to TRBJ1-5; TRBD1 is a possible D gene (6 bases). V lost 5 bases and J lost 7, with 12 bases in between. Per germline, CDR1 MDHEN and CDR2 SYDVKM. The CDR3 extends over 13 amino acids. The CDR3 protein is CASSGTRGQPQHF. Here the CDR3 DNA reads TGTGCCAGCAGTGGGACAAGGGGACAGCCCCAGCATTTT.

This chain connects TRBV19 to TRBJ1-1; D remains unclear. Trimming stripped 4 bases from V and 5 bases from J, with 20 bases between. This CDR3 spans 16 amino acids. CDR1 and CDR2 (germline): LNHDA, SQIVND (reference sequence). CDR3 loop: CASSTTRRGFRTEAFF. In DNA, the CDR3 is TGTGCCAGTAGTACAACGCGACGGGGTTTCAGGACTGAAGCTTTCTTT.

The chain employs TRBV28 and TRBJ1-1; D not certain. Germline-derived CDR1 and CDR2 are MDHEN and SYDVKM. V shed 6 bases and J shed 8 bases, with 13 bases lying between them. The CDR3 extends over 12 amino acids. CDR3 DNA sequence: TGTGCCAGCAGCCAAAGGTTTATGGAAGCTTTCTTT. Its translation is CASSQRFMEAFF.

This sequence joins TRBV7-2 and TRBJ2-3; 7 bases map to TRBD2. The length of the CDR3 is 16 residues. Germline-derived CDR1 and CDR2 are SGHTA and FQGNSA. V dropped 4 bases and J dropped 2; count of bases not matched to a gene: 9. DNA of the CDR3: TGTGCCAGCAGCTCCTTGTCCGGGGGGTACACAGATACGCAGTATTTT. Translation gives CASSSLSGGYTDTQYF. Filled out from reference TRBV7-2 and TRBJ2-3, the complete variable domain reads GAGVSQSPSNKVTEKGKDVELRCDPISGHTALYWYRQSLGQGLEFLIYFQGNSAPDKSGLPSDRFSAERTGGSVSTLTIQRTQQEDSAVYLCASSSLSGGYTDTQYFGPGTRLTVL.

This chain links TRBV11-1 with TRBJ1-4, with 10 bases identical to TRBD1. Trimming removed 5 bases from V and 6 bases from J; junction bases left unmatched: 6. The CDR3 consists of 15 residues. Germline-derived CDR1 and CDR2 are SGHAT and FQDESV (reference sequence). The CDR3 here is CASSATGTGDEKLFF. CDR3 nucleotide sequence: TGTGCCAGCAGCGCAACCGGGACAGGGGATGAAAAACTGTTTTTT.

This clone has a handful of counts. The chain uses TRBV4-1 and TRBJ2-5; TRBD2 matches at 9 bases. This CDR3 comprises 16 residues. Losses at the gene ends were 4 bases for V and 5 bases for J; bases not matched to a gene: 11. From germline, CDR1 is MGHRA and CDR2 YSYEKL. CDR3 DNA: TGCGCCAGCAGCCCGATAGGACTAGCGTTTAGGGAGACCCAGTACTTC. Its translation: CASSPIGLAFRETQYF.

V and J are TRBV5-6 and TRBJ2-5; TRBD2 is a possible D gene (5 bases). CDR3 length equals 15 residues. Trimming stripped 3 bases from V and 3 bases from J, with 15 bases between. Germline loops: CDR1 SGHDT, CDR2 YYEEEE. The CDR3 sequence: CASSSEGYSEETQYF. In nucleotides, the CDR3 is TGTGCCAGCAGCTCCGAGGGCTACTCGGAAGAGACCCAGTACTTC.

This clone has only a few counts. This chain connects TRBV29-1 to TRBJ2-5; tentative D call: TRBD2 (7 bases). Trimming removed 1 base at V and 5 bases at J, with 14 bases between. The CDR3 has 14 residues. The germline V gene encodes CDR1 SQVTM and CDR2 ANQGSEA. The CDR3 sequence: CSVEAPGGRETQYF. The CDR3 DNA reads TGCAGCGTTGAAGCCCCGGGGGGCCGGGAGACCCAGTACTTC.

The CDR3 DNA reads TGTGCCAGCAGTTTAGCCGGGACAGGGGGCGTCTACGAGCAGTACTTC. Its protein product is CASSLAGTGGVYEQYF. The chain is built from TRBV28 and TRBJ2-7; 12 bases agree with TRBD1. CDR1 is MDHEN, CDR2 SYDVKM, per germline. The V and J ends lost 2 bases and 3 bases, in that order; junction bases with no gene match: 5. The CDR3 spans 16 residues.

This clone was seen only once. The V gene is TRBV7-9, the J gene TRBJ1-2; no clear D. CDR3 length: 16 residues. Looked up from germline, CDR1 is SEHNR and CDR2 is FQNEAQ (reference sequence). V dropped 0 bases and J dropped 5 bases, with 16 bases sitting between them. The CDR3 spells CASSLAPGGLGYGYTF. In nucleotides, the CDR3 is TGTGCCAGCAGCTTAGCGCCTGGCGGCTTGGGATATGGCTACACCTTC.

CDR3 DNA: TGTGCCAGCAGCTCAAGACTAGCGAACAAACAAGAGACCCAGTACTTC. It translates to CASSSRLANKQETQYF. This sequence joins TRBV7-8 and TRBJ2-5, with 8 bases aligning to TRBD2. CDR1 and CDR2 (germline): SGHVS, FQNEAQ. CDR3 size: 16 residues. V lost 4 bases, J lost 2 bases, and 9 bases stayed unmatched. Full variable domain (rest looked up from reference TRBV7-8 and TRBJ2-5): GAGVSQSPRYKVAKRGQDVALRCDPISGHVSLFWYQQALGQGPEFLTYFQNEAQLDKSGLPSDRFFAERPEGSVSTLKIQRTQQEDSAVYLCASSSRLANKQETQYFGPGTRLLVL.

This chain connects TRBV4-2 to TRBJ2-3; 7 bases match TRBD1. After removal of 0 bases from V and 0 bases from J, the junction contained 3 bases not matched to a gene. This CDR3 has 16 residues. The germline V gene has CDR1 LGHNA and CDR2 YNFKEQ. The chain's CDR3 is CASSQDLRGSTDTQYF. As DNA, the CDR3 is TGTGCCAGCAGCCAAGATCTCAGGGGGAGCACAGATACGCAGTATTTT.

In this sample, this clone turned up once. The chain employs TRBV7-6 and TRBJ2-1; TRBD2 matches 9 bases. Per the germline V gene, CDR1 is SGHVS and CDR2 is FNYEAQ. This CDR3 has 18 residues. V dropped 1 base and J dropped 7; count of bases not matched to a gene: 14. CDR3 loop: CASSLVAFAGGRRNEQFF. DNA for the CDR3: TGTGCCAGCAGCTTAGTTGCGTTTGCGGGAGGGCGGAGGAATGAGCAGTTCTTC.

The chain links TRBV28 to TRBJ2-6; D is unresolved. This CDR3 has 13 residues. V was trimmed by 5 bases and J by 0 bases, leaving 2 bases between them. CDR1 and CDR2 (germline): MDHEN, SYDVKM. In DNA, the CDR3 is TGTGCCAGCAGTACCTCTGGGGCCAACGTCCTGACTTTC. Translation: CASSTSGANVLTF.

This chain uses TRBV5-1 with TRBJ1-4, with D perhaps TRBD1 (6 bases). The CDR3 is 15 residues long. Germline-derived CDR1 and CDR2 are SGHRS and YFSETQ. V was shortened by 0 bases and J by 8 bases, with 14 bases between the two germline ends. The CDR3 region has the DNA TGCGCCAGCAGCTTGGCCGTCAGGGGTGGAGAAAAACTGTTTTTT. This translates into CASSLAVRGGEKLFF.

The CDR3 DNA reads TGTGCCAGCACCAGATACAGGGGGCTAGGGAATCAGCCCCAGCATTTT. This codes for CASTRYRGLGNQPQHF. The chain couples TRBV21-1 to TRBJ1-5; the table's D call of TRBD1 was not tested on the DNA. TRBV21-1 corresponds to a pseudogene. This CDR3 contains 16 residues.

This clone was observed a single time. V and J are TRBV6-1 and TRBJ1-1; D perhaps matches TRBD1 (6 bases). The CDR3 length is 14 residues. CDR1 and CDR2 (germline): MNHNS, SASEGT. Trimming shortened V by 6 bases and J by 3 bases, and 14 bases separated the two germline ends. CDR3 DNA sequence: TGTGCCAGCAGCGCTCTTTCAGGGGACACTGAAGCTTTCTTT. Amino acid sequence: CASSALSGDTEAFF.

This clone was detected once. V gene TRBV28 combines with J gene TRBJ1-1; D not resolved. With 3 bases removed from V and 0 bases from J, the gap between germline ends came to 5 bases. CDR1 MDHEN and CDR2 SYDVKM come from the germline V gene. This CDR3 spans 13 amino acids. The CDR3 DNA sequence: TGTGCCAGCAGTTTTACAGTGAACACTGAAGCTTTCTTT. Translating it yields CASSFTVNTEAFF.

The J gene is TRBJ2-3, the V gene TRBV7-3; possibly TRBD1 for D (6 bases). CDR1 and CDR2 (germline): SGHTA, FQGTGA. The CDR3 is 15 residues long. V lost 5 bases, J lost 6 bases, and 18 bases lay in between. The CDR3 sequence: CASSRGQSKGDTQYF. CDR3 bases: TGTGCCAGCAGCCGCGGACAGTCCAAAGGGGATACGCAGTATTTT.

J is TRBJ2-1 and V is TRBV19; D may be TRBD2 (6 bases). CDR3 size: 16 residues. V lost 3 bases to trimming and J lost 4 bases, with 16 bases between them. Germline V CDR1 and CDR2: LNHDA, SQIVND (reference sequence). The CDR3 DNA sequence: TGTGCCAGTAGTATCAGGGCGGGTGGGGGGTACAATGAGCAGTTCTTC. It encodes CASSIRAGGGYNEQFF.

This clone appeared once. The J gene is TRBJ1-5, the V gene TRBV28, with 7 nucleotides matching TRBD1. V lost 4 bases and J lost 3; bases outside the gene matches: 9. Germline V CDR1 and CDR2: MDHEN, SYDVKM. The CDR3 has 16 amino acids. CDR3 sequence (DNA): TGTGCCAGCAGTTACCGGGCAGGGGGATACAATCAGCCCCAGCATTTT. Translating gives CASSYRAGGYNQPQHF.

This chain connects TRBV6-1 to TRBJ1-2; tentatively, D is TRBD1 (5 bases). V lost 2 bases to trimming and J lost 3 bases, with 7 bases between them. This CDR3 spans 13 amino acids. Germline loops: CDR1 MNHNS, CDR2 SASEGT. CDR3 loop: CASSESRDYGYTF. In nucleotides, the CDR3 is TGTGCCAGCAGTGAATCCAGGGACTATGGCTACACCTTC.

A note on this clone: Other DNA variants within this sample encode the same CDR3. The J gene is TRBJ2-3, the V gene TRBV5-1, with a possible D match to TRBD1 (6 bases). The CDR3 totals 13 residues. V was shortened by 2 bases and J by 5 bases, with 9 bases between the two germline ends. Per the germline V gene, CDR1 is SGHRS and CDR2 is YFSETQ. The CDR3 DNA is TGCGCCAGCAGCTTTTGGGGGCGAGATACGCAGTATTTT. Its protein is CASSFWGRDTQYF.

The V and J genes are TRBV2 and TRBJ2-3, with 7 bases matching TRBD2. Trimming removed 1 base from V and 10 bases from J; junction bases left unmatched: 14. The CDR3 consists of 16 residues. Germline V gives CDR1 SNHLY, CDR2 FYNNEI. Written as DNA, the CDR3 is TGTGCCAGCAGTGAAGTCCGACTAGCCGGGGTCCAATCGCAGTATTTT. Amino acid sequence: CASSEVRLAGVQSQYF.

The genes are TRBV28 and TRBJ2-6; D possibly corresponds to TRBD1 (6 bases). Germline assignment: CDR1 MDHEN and CDR2 SYDVKM. This CDR3 region has 18 residues. V was pared by 7 bases and J by 1 base, with 20 bases between. The CDR3 here is CASKVTGQYSSGANVLTF. CDR3 bases: TGTGCCAGCAAAGTGACCGGACAGTACTCTTCTGGGGCCAACGTCCTGACTTTC.

The genes are TRBV7-9 and TRBJ2-1; TRBD2 matches 15 bases. Germline V gene data show CDR1 as SEHNR and CDR2 as FQNEAQ (reference sequence). The V segment lost 5 bases and the J segment 12 bases; nucleotides outside the gene matches: 2. This CDR3 comprises 13 residues. The chain's CDR3 is CASSPGLAGGQFF. The CDR3 DNA follows: TGTGCCAGCAGCCCGGGACTAGCGGGAGGGCAGTTCTTC.

The rearrangement joins TRBV7-9 to TRBJ1-4; D unclear. The CDR3 covers 16 residues. The V gene's germline CDR1 is SEHNR and CDR2 FQNEAQ (reference sequence). V lost 6 bases and J 0 bases, leaving 14 bases between the germline ends. The CDR3 region is CASSPSFGTTNEKLFF. CDR3 coding DNA: TGTGCCAGCAGTCCTTCCTTCGGGACAACTAATGAAAAACTGTTTTTT.

V gene TRBV28 combines with J gene TRBJ2-7; D perhaps matches TRBD2 (7 bases). V was pared by 8 bases and J by 5 bases, with 13 bases between. The CDR3 runs to 12 residues. Germline values: CDR1 MDHEN, CDR2 SYDVKM. CDR3 DNA: TGTGCCAGCGCGAGGGGGGGCCACGAGCAGTACTTC. The encoded protein is CASARGGHEQYF.

The chain combines TRBV27 with TRBJ1-6, with D tentatively TRBD1 (5 bases). V lost 5 bases to trimming and J lost 9 bases, with 17 bases between them. Per the germline V gene, CDR1 is MNHEY and CDR2 is SMNVEV (reference sequence). This CDR3 has 15 amino acids. In DNA form, the CDR3 reads TGTGCCAGCAGTGCCTCGGGGATAGGGGTTTCACCCCTCCACTTT. Protein: CASSASGIGVSPLHF.

This clone turned up a few times. The V call is TRBV5-5, the J call TRBJ1-4; unclear D gene. The CDR3 is 16 residues long. V was clipped by 4 bases and J by 0 bases, with 13 bases between them. The germline gives CDR1 SGHKS, CDR2 YYEKEE (reference sequence). CDR3 nucleotide sequence: TGTGCCAGCAGCATTTCGGTGTTTGCAACTAATGAAAAACTGTTTTTT. Translation gives CASSISVFATNEKLFF.

The rearrangement joins TRBV2 to TRBJ1-5; D remains ambiguous. Germline values: CDR1 SNHLY, CDR2 FYNNEI. The CDR3 consists of 13 residues. V dropped 7 bases and J dropped 1 base, with 8 bases sitting between them. For the CDR3, the DNA is TGTGCCAGCACTCCGGAGAGCAATCAGCCCCAGCATTTT. This sequence encodes CASTPESNQPQHF.

The chain joins TRBV5-1 to TRBJ2-3; 7 bases are shared with TRBD1. This CDR3 has 14 amino acids. Trimming cost V 3 bases and J 4 bases; bases outside gene matches: 5. The germline V gene has CDR1 SGHRS and CDR2 YFSETQ. CDR3 DNA sequence: TGCGCCAGCAGCTCGGGACAGAAGGCAGATACGCAGTATTTT. It codes for CASSSGQKADTQYF.